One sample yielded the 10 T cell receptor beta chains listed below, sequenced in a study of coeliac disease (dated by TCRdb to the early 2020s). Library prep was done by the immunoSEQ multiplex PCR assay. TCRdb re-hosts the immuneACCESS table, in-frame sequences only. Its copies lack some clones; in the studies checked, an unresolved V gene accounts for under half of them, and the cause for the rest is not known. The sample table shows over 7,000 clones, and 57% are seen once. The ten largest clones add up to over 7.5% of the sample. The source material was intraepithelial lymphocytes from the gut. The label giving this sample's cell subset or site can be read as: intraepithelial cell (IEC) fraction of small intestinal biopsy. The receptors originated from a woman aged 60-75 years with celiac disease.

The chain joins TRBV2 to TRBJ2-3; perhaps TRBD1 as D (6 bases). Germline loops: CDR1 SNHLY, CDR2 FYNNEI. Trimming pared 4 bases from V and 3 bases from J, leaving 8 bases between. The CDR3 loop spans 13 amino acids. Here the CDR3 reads CASSGGTTDTQYF. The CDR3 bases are TGTGCCAGCAGTGGTGGGACAACAGATACGCAGTATTTT. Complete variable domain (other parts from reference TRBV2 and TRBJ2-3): EPEVTQTPSHQVTQMGQEVILRCVPISNHLYFYWYRQILGQKVEFLVSFYNNEISEKSEIFDDQFSVERPDGSNFTLKIRSTKLEDSAMYFCASSGGTTDTQYFGPGTRLTVL.

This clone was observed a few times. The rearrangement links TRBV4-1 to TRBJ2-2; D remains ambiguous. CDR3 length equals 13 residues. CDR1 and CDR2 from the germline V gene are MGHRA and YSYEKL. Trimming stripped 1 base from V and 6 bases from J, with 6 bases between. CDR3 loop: CASSQGLSGELFF. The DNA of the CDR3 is TGCGCCAGCAGCCAAGGACTGTCCGGGGAGCTGTTTTTT.

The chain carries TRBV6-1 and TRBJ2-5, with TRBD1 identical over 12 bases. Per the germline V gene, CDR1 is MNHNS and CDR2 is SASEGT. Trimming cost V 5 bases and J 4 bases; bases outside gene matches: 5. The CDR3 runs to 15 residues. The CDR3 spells CASSFRDRGPETQYF. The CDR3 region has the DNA TGTGCCAGCAGTTTCCGGGACAGGGGGCCAGAGACCCAGTACTTC.

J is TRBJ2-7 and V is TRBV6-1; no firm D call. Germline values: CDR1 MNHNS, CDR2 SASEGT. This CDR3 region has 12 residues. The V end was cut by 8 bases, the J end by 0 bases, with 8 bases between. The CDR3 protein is CASAQNSYEQYF. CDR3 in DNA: TGTGCCAGCGCACAGAACTCCTACGAGCAGTACTTC.

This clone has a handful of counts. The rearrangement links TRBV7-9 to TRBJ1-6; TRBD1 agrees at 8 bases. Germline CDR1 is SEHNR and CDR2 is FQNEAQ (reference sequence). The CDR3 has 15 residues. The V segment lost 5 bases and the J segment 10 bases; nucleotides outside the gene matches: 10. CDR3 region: CASSKDRGRGSPLHF. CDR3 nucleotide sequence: TGTGCCAGCAGCAAAGACAGGGGACGTGGGTCACCCCTCCACTTT.

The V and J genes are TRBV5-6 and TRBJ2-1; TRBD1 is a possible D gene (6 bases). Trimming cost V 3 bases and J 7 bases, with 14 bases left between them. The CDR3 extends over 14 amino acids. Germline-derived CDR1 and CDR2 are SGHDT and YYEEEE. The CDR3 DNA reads TGTGCCAGCAGCTGGGGTGGGGGCGTGAATGAGCAGTTCTTC. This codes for CASSWGGGVNEQFF.

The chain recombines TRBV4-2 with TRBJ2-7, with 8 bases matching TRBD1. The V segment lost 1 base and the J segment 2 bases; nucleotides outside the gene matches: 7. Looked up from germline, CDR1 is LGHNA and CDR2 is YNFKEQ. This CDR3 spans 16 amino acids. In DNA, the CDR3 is TGTGCCAGCAGCCAAGTCTCCGGGACAGGCCCCTACGAGCAGTACTTC. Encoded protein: CASSQVSGTGPYEQYF.

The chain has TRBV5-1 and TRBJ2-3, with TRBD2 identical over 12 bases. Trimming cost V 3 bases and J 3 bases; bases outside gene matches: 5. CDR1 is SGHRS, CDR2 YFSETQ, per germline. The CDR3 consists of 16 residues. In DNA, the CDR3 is TGCGCCAGCAGCTACCGACTAGCGGGAGAAACAGATACGCAGTATTTT. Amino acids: CASSYRLAGETDTQYF.

CDR3 loop: CASRAGRTYEQYF. The CDR3 DNA reads TGTGCCAGCCGAGCCGGGAGGACCTACGAGCAGTACTTC. The V gene is TRBV6-5, the J gene TRBJ2-7; 7 nucleotides line up with TRBD2. Germline V gene lookup returns CDR1 MNHEY and CDR2 SVGAGI. Germline trimming cut 8 bases from V and 2 bases from J; bases unmatched to any gene: 6. The CDR3 is made up of 13 amino acids.

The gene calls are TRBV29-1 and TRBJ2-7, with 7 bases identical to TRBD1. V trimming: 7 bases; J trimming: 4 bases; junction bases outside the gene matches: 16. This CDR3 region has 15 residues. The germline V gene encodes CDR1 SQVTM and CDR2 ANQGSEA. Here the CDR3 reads CSGLHRGRRRYEQYF. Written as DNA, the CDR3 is TGCAGCGGACTACACAGGGGCCGGAGGAGGTACGAGCAGTACTTC.